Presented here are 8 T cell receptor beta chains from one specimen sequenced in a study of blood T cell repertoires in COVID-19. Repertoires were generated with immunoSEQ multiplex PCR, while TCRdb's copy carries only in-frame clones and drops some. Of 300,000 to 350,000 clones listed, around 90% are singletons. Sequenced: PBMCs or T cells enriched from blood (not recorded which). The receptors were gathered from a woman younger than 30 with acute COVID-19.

The CDR3 loop is CASSLAGGGEQFF. The CDR3 coding sequence is TGTGCCAGCAGCTTGGCGGGAGGAGGTGAGCAGTTCTTC. The chain has TRBV7-3 and TRBJ2-1, with 8 nucleotides matching TRBD2. Trimming removed 3 bases from V and 9 bases from J; junction bases left unmatched: 4. This CDR3 contains 13 residues. The germline V gene encodes CDR1 SGHTA and CDR2 FQGTGA.

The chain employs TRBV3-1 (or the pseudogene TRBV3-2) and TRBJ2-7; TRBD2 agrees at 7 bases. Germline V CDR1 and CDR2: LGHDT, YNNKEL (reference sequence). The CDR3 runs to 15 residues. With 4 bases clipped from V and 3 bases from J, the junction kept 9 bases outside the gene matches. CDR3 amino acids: CASSPRGSGFYEQYF. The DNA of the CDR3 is TGTGCCAGCAGCCCCCGTGGTAGCGGGTTCTACGAGCAGTACTTC.

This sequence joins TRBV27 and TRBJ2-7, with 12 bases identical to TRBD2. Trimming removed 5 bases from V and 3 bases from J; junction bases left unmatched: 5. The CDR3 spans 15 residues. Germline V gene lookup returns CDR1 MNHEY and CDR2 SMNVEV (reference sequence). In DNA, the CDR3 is TGTGCCAGCAGTAGGACTAGCGGGACCCTCTACGAGCAGTACTTC. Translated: CASSRTSGTLYEQYF.

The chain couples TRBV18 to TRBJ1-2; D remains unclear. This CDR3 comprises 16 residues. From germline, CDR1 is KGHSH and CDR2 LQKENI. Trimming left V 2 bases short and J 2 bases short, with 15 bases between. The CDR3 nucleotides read TGTGCCAGCTCACCAAATCTAGGCTATAGGAACTATGGCTACACCTTC. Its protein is CASSPNLGYRNYGYTF.

CDR3 in amino acids: CASSATLGQASGANVLTF. The CDR3, as DNA: TGTGCCAGCAGCGCCACACTCGGACAGGCCTCTGGGGCCAACGTCCTGACTTTC. The J gene is TRBJ2-6, the V gene TRBV9; 7 nucleotides match TRBD1. Unmatched junction bases numbered 9, after V lost 3 bases and J lost 0 bases. CDR3 length: 18 residues. Germline V gives CDR1 SGDLS, CDR2 YYNGEE.

The CDR3 sequence: CASSAPGANEKLFF. The CDR3 DNA reads as TGTGCCAGCAGCGCCCCGGGAGCTAATGAAAAACTGTTTTTT. The rearrangement links TRBV11-2 to TRBJ1-4; no reliable D call. CDR3 size: 14 residues. V lost 5 bases to trimming and J lost 3 bases, with 10 bases between them. Germline V CDR1 and CDR2: SGHAT, FQNNGV. The variable domain in full, completed from reference TRBV11-2 and TRBJ1-4, reads EAGVAQSPRYKIIEKRQSVAFWCNPISGHATLYWYQQILGQGPKLLIQFQNNGVVDDSQLPKDRFSAERLKGVDSTLKIQPAKLEDSAVYLCASSAPGANEKLFFGSGTQLSVL.

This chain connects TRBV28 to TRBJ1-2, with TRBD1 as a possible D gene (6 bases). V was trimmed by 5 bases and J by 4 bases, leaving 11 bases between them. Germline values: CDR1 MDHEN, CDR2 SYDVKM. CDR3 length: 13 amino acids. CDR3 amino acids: CASSVGTTYGYTF. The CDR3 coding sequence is TGTGCCAGCAGTGTCGGGACAACCTATGGCTACACCTTC.

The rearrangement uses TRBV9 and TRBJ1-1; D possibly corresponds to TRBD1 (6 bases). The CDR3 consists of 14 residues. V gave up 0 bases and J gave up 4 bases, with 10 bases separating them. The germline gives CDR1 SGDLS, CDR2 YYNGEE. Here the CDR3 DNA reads TGTGCCAGCAGCGTAGAGTTCAGGGGCACTGAAGCTTTCTTT. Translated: CASSVEFRGTEAFF.